This TCR beta chain came from a study of T cells in Graves' hyperthyroidism and ophthalmopathy. Background on the study: Pretreatment peripheral blood was obtained at initial diagnosis.

Worth noting for this clonotype: What it binds is unknown.

The CDR3 is 16 amino acids. V dropped 6 bases and J dropped 8; count of bases not matched to a gene: 14. General study points: The authors' 13 V-J model separated ophthalmopathy from stable hyperthyroidism.

Researchers took RNA transcripts and amplified the TCR beta CDR3 regions from them. When the TCR CDR3 underwent first-round RT-PCR, the HTBI primer set was used. MiXCR, run by TCRdb on the multiplex PCR reads, gives a single entry per CDR3 protein. Of 750,000 to 900,000 distinct CDR3 sequences in the sample, over 35% were seen once. The chain couples TRBV12-3 or TRBV12-4 to TRBJ2-7; 12 bases align to TRBD2. This receptor was taken from a man between 18 and 29 years old with Graves' hyperthyroidism. Sequenced input: blood. The CDR3 reads CASRRTSGVPSFQQYF. In DNA form, the CDR3 reads TGTGCCAGCAGACGGACTAGCGGGGTGCCCTCATTCCAGCAGTACTTC.